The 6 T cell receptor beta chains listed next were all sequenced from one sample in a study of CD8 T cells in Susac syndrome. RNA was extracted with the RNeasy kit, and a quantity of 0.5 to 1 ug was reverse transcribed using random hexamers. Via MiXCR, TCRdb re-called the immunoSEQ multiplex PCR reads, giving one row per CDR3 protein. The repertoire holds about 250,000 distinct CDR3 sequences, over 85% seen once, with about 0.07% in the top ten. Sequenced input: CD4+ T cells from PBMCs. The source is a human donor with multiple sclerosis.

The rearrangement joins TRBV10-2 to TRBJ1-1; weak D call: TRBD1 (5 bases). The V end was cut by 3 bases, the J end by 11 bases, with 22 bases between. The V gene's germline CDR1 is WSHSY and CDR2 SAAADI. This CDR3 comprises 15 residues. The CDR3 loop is CASSDHTNTGGTAFF. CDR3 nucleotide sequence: TGCGCCAGCAGTGACCACACAAATACTGGGGGAACGGCTTTCTTT.

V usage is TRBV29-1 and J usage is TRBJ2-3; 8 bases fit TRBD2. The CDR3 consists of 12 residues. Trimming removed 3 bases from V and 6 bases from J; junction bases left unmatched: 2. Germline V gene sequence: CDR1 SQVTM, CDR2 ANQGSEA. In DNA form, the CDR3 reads TGCAGCGTTGATCGCGGGAGGGATACGCAGTATTTT. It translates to CSVDRGRDTQYF.

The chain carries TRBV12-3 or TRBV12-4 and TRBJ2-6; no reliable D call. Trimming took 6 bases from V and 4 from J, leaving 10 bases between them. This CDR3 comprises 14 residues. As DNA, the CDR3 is TGTGCCAGCAGACGGGCCGGGGGGGCCAACGTCCTGACTTTC. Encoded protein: CASRRAGGANVLTF.

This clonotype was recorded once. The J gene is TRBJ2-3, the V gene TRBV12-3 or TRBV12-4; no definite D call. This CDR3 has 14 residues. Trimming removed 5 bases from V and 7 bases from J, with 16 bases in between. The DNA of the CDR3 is TGTGCCAGCAGTCCCCCACGTGCCAGGAATACGCAGTATTTT. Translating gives CASSPPRARNTQYF.

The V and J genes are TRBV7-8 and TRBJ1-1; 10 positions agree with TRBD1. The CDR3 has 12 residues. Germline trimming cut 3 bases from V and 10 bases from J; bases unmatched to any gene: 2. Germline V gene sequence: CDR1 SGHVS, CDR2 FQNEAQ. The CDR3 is CASSFGQGVAFF. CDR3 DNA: TGTGCCAGCAGCTTCGGACAGGGGGTAGCTTTCTTT.

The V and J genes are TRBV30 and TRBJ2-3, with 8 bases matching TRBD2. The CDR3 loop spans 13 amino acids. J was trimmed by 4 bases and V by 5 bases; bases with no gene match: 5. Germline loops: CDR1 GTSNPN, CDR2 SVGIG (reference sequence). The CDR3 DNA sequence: TGTGCCTGGGCCCGGGGGGGGCCAGATACGCAGTATTTT. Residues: CAWARGGPDTQYF.